This TCR beta chain stems from a study of blood T cell repertoires in COVID-19. For the study at large: Spain, Italy and the United States supplied samples that represented acute and convalescent COVID-19. T cells, B-cell-depleted T cells, or PBMCs provided the cDNA or gDNA that served as material.

Per the original data handling: Amplification with reference gene primers provided the estimates of nucleated cell counts. This table comes from immunoSEQ multiplex PCR, and its TCRdb copy is limited to in-frame clones, with some not included. V, J and clone size are those of that table, while D and trimming were read from the DNA. The data contain more than 70,000 clones, 75% to 85% of them singletons. Germline V lookup: CDR1 LNHDA, CDR2 SQIVND (reference sequence). Trimming left V 2 bases short and J 3 bases short, with 20 bases between. CDR3 length: 18 amino acids. The chain joins TRBV19 to TRBJ1-3; D may be TRBD1 (5 bases). This sequence originates from a woman aged 65 to 85 with acute or convalescent COVID-19. Sample: peripheral blood. As DNA, the CDR3 is TGTGCCAGTAGTATATCCGGGACGGGACTTCTCGGTGGAAACACCATATATTTT. This sequence encodes CASSISGTGLLGGNTIYF.